This T cell receptor beta chain was profiled in a study of blood T cell repertoires in COVID-19. Background on the study: The United States, Italy and Spain supplied acute and convalescent COVID-19 samples. Sample material is recorded as cDNA or gDNA derived from T cells, B-cell-depleted T cells, or PBMCs.

In the original analysis: Researchers report that nucleated cell counts were estimated from reference gene primer amplification. Produced via immunoSEQ multiplex PCR; TCRdb's table is partial and in-frame only. V and J calls and clone size follow that table, whereas D and trimming were derived from the DNA. The sample contains roughly 150,000 clones, around 86% of which appear only once. Those enrolled in Seattle joined during active infection and were followed longitudinally afterward. The sequence derives from an elderly woman with COVID-19, enrolled during active disease. The specimen sequenced was peripheral blood.

CDR3 sequence: CASSSGTNYNEQFF. The CDR3 bases are TGTGCCAGCAGCTCCGGGACTAACTACAATGAGCAGTTCTTC. The chain is built from TRBV5-6 and TRBJ2-1, with 7 bases identical to TRBD2. Germline CDR1 is SGHDT and CDR2 is YYEEEE. CDR3 length equals 14 residues. V lost 3 bases and J lost 3; bases outside the gene matches: 3.